This TCR beta chain is from a study of T and B cells in COVID-19 patients. Across the study: Blood was sampled from COVID-19 patients who were either actively infected or recovered. Median age was 34 years in the recovered cohort and approximately 68 years in the active-infection cohort.

This CDR3 has 13 residues. From germline, CDR1 is SGHRS and CDR2 YFSETQ. Trimming cost V 4 bases and J 1 base, with 8 bases left between them. This clonotype has a handful of counts. Blood genomic DNA input for TRB amplification was roughly 250-500 ng. BIOMED2 TRB-A/B primer pools were used in multiplex TRB PCR. TCRdb reprocessed the multiplex PCR reads with MiXCR, giving one entry per CDR3 protein. The sample contains about 23,000 distinct CDR3 sequences, around 28% of which appear only once. The receptor was derived from a human donor who had recovered from COVID-19. The sample taken for sequencing was blood. V usage is TRBV5-1 and J usage is TRBJ1-1; possible D gene TRBD1, 5 bases. CDR3 coding DNA: TGCGCCAGCAGCGCTACAGGGAACACTGAAGCTTTCTTT. It translates to CASSATGNTEAFF.